The entry below describes one T cell receptor beta chain. The table came from immunoSEQ multiplex PCR; TCRdb's copy has only in-frame clones and leaves some out. The sample records about 120,000 clones, about 92% being singletons. This specimen comes from a study of T cell responses to AZD1222 COVID-19 vaccine. V gave up 6 bases and J gave up 8 bases, with 17 bases separating them. The CDR3 length is 14 residues. From germline, CDR1 is ENHRY and CDR2 SYGVKD. The sequence was obtained from an adult in good health. The chain recombines TRBV10-3 with TRBJ1-3, with D perhaps matching TRBD1 (5 bases). The sequences come from peripheral blood, collected on day 0 of AZD1222 vaccination. The CDR3 sequence is CAIRPRDSSDTIYF. As DNA, the CDR3 is TGTGCCATCAGGCCCAGGGACTCTTCGGACACCATATATTTT.